This T cell receptor (beta chain) emerged from a study of blood T cell repertoires in COVID-19. Study-level information: Donors in the United States, Italy and Spain gave samples during acute or convalescent COVID-19.

The germline V gene has CDR1 SGHNT and CDR2 YYREEE (reference sequence). CDR3 size: 16 residues. With V trimmed by 0 bases and J by 5 bases, 10 bases remained unmatched. Clones were read by immunoSEQ multiplex PCR, and TCRdb kept only the in-frame ones, dropping some. The table lists more than 30,000 clones, about 94% of them singletons, with 3.5% to 5% in the top ten. The chain recombines TRBV5-4 with TRBJ2-7, with 8 bases that match TRBD2. The sequencing input was peripheral blood. The TCR originated in a human donor with active COVID-19. The donor label of this sample is uncertain. CDR3 sequence reads: CASSLVGGLAGHEQYF. CDR3 DNA: TGTGCCAGCAGCTTGGTCGGAGGGCTAGCGGGCCACGAGCAGTACTTC.